This is a list of T cell receptor beta chains from one sample in a study of metastatic and nonmetastatic thyroid tumors. TCRdb reanalyzed the PCR reads via MiXCR. The sample has more than 15,000 clones, 31% seen once. The specimen was blood. These receptors all stem from a female donor with papillary thyroid cancer or a benign thyroid nodule (not recorded which). Some clones in this sample may be carry-over from other donors' samples. The CDR3 runs from the conserved cysteine through the conserved F or W. Each record gives: D gene, J gene, V gene, CDR3 protein. The D gene is left open where the match is weak.

>TRBD1|TRBJ2-3|TRBV6-1
CASTLGQGGLKDTQYF
>TRBD2|TRBJ2-3|TRBV4-1
CASSPPSVGGSTDTQYF
>TRBD1|TRBJ2-7|TRBV4-1
CASSQEDRVYEQYF
>-|TRBJ1-6|TRBV6-2/TRBV6-3
CASSYHRDYNSPLHF
>-|TRBJ2-2|TRBV13
CASSHTTEPTGELFF
>TRBD1|TRBJ1-5|TRBV28
CASSLGQGFLAQHF
>TRBD1|TRBJ1-6|TRBV6-1
CASSDTGGENSPLHF
>-|TRBJ2-3|TRBV6-1
CASRNYGTPSTDTQYF
>-|TRBJ2-3|TRBV5-5
CASSHQDTQYF
>-|TRBJ1-6|TRBV7-9
CASSLQGYNSPLHF
>TRBD1|TRBJ1-4|TRBV11-2
CASSLGQGHEKLFF
>TRBD1|TRBJ1-2|TRBV5-6
CASIPQGVPHGTF
>-|TRBJ2-7|TRBV11-1
CASSFLPTGGRNEQYF
>-|TRBJ1-5|TRBV12-3/TRBV12-4
CASSLTRDQPQHF
>-|TRBJ1-3|TRBV20-1
CSATPDGNTIYF
>-|TRBJ2-7|TRBV28
CASSLLGEQYF
>TRBD1|TRBJ1-5|TRBV9
CASSVYRDRGYSNQPQHF
>-|TRBJ2-1|TRBV3-1
CASSPTGVEQFF
>-|TRBJ1-6|TRBV6-1
CASTRTRSSYNSPLHF
>-|TRBJ2-7|TRBV27
CASTKSTGSTHQKPYEQYF
>-|TRBJ1-5|TRBV19
CASKWGTTSNQPQHF
>-|TRBJ2-7|TRBV5-5
CASSPGPGEQYF
>TRBD2|TRBJ2-7|TRBV5-5
CASSPWTSISYEQYF
>-|TRBJ1-1|TRBV20-1
CRAGGSTEAFF
>TRBD1|TRBJ1-5|TRBV5-1
CASSLGQGGNQPQHF
>-|TRBJ2-3|TRBV6-2/TRBV6-3
CASSYFKVTDTQYF
>-|TRBJ1-2|TRBV6-6
CASTLKEAGRNRRLYGYTF
>-|TRBJ2-6|TRBV7-9
CASSSDSSGANVLTF
>TRBD2|TRBJ2-2|TRBV6-1
CASKLAGVVTGELFF
>TRBD1|TRBJ1-1|TRBV6-5
CASSLQGASTEAFF
>-|TRBJ2-1|TRBV2
CASSGTYNEQFF
>TRBD2|TRBJ2-1|TRBV19
CASSPSGTSYEQFF
>-|TRBJ1-5|TRBV28
CAISPFGPQHF
>-|TRBJ1-1|TRBV7-9
CASSLDQGGYTEAFF
>-|TRBJ2-5|TRBV11-2
CASSYGGTPQETQYF
>-|TRBJ2-7|TRBV5-1
CASSLGTVVVYEQYF
>TRBD1|TRBJ1-1|TRBV12-3/TRBV12-4
CASSLGTGNTEAFF
>TRBD1|TRBJ1-2|TRBV28
CASSLARDRGKYDYGYTF
>TRBD2|TRBJ2-2|TRBV5-4
CASSLLADTGELFF
>TRBD2|TRBJ2-5|TRBV10-3
CAISEEGVLAESKRGTQYF
>-|TRBJ2-7|TRBV9
CASSADAGLRDSSYEQYF
>TRBD2|TRBJ2-3|TRBV2
CASKTGGIHTDTQYF